These T cell receptor beta chains were read from a single sample in a study of shared clonotypes between healthy human individuals. Produced via immunoSEQ multiplex PCR; TCRdb's table is partial and in-frame only. The table has 85,000 to 100,000 clones, 68% seen once; the top ten hold approximately 50%. Sequencing was done on a sample of memory CD8+ T cells sorted from blood. These receptors were collected from a man in his thirties or forties in good health. Both conserved end residues are part of each CDR3. Each record gives: clone size, J gene, D gene, V gene, CDR3 protein, CDR3 DNA. A D gene is named only where the DNA matches it firmly. Some rows have no size entry. The others give once, few or many, or a class for an expanded clone.

>once|TRBJ2-1|-|TRBV2
CASSAYNEQFF
TGTGCCAGCAGTGCCTACAATGAGCAGTTCTTC
>-|TRBJ1-3|TRBD1|TRBV28
CASSLSTGVGNTIYF
TGTGCCAGCAGTTTATCGACAGGGGTCGGGAACACCATATATTTT
>many|TRBJ2-7|TRBD1|TRBV4-3
CASSHFVGQGAEEQYF
TGCGCCAGCAGCCACTTCGTGGGACAGGGGGCAGAGGAGCAGTACTTC
>-|TRBJ2-4|TRBD1|TRBV7-3
CASSYLGQGNIQYF
TGTGCCAGCAGCTACCTTGGACAGGGAAACATTCAGTACTTC
>many|TRBJ2-1|TRBD2|TRBV6-4
CASSEREGYNEQFF
TGTGCCAGCAGTGAGCGGGAGGGCTACAATGAGCAGTTCTTC
>-|TRBJ2-7|-|TRBV4-2
CASSRPGGENYEQYF
TGTGCCAGCAGCCGACCAGGCGGCGAAAACTACGAGCAGTACTTC
>few|TRBJ2-2|-|TRBV9
CASSSDGNTGELFF
TGTGCCAGCAGCTCGGACGGGAACACCGGGGAGCTGTTTTTT
>-|TRBJ2-2|-|TRBV18
CASSPPVSARELFF
TGTGCCAGCTCACCACCGGTTTCAGCAAGGGAGCTGTTTTTT
>-|TRBJ1-1|-|TRBV6-1
CASSLRGWGTEAFF
TGTGCCAGCTCCCTCCGGGGCTGGGGCACTGAAGCTTTCTTT
>-|TRBJ1-2|-|TRBV5-6
CASSKSFRGRGYTF
TGTGCCAGCAGCAAGTCATTCAGGGGACGTGGCTACACCTTC
>-|TRBJ1-1|-|TRBV11-2
CASSLRFGTKNTEAFF
TGTGCCAGCAGCTTAAGGTTCGGGACAAAGAACACTGAAGCTTTCTTT
>-|TRBJ2-3|-|TRBV25-1
CASSEYQDTQYF
TGTGCCAGCAGTGAATATCAAGATACGCAGTATTTT
>-|TRBJ1-1|TRBD1|TRBV5-1
CASSKRQGVTEAFF
TGCGCCAGCAGCAAGAGACAGGGAGTAACTGAAGCTTTCTTT
>many|TRBJ2-7|TRBD1|TRBV6-1
CASSDRGGPYEQYF
TGTGCCAGCAGCGACAGGGGGGGACCCTACGAGCAGTACTTC
>-|TRBJ2-1|TRBD2|TRBV27
CASSLRLSGRVRNEQFF
TGTGCCAGCAGTTTACGCCTTAGCGGGAGGGTTAGGAATGAGCAGTTCTTC
>-|TRBJ1-3|-|TRBV18
CASSEGSAGNTIYF
TGTGCCAGCTCAGAAGGGTCTGCTGGAAACACCATATATTTT